The rows below give T cell receptor beta chains drawn from one sample of a study of cytomegalovirus exposure and HLA in healthy donors. TCRdb's table, derived via immunoSEQ multiplex PCR, lists solely in-frame clones and lacks some. Here the sample spans nearly 200,000 clones, 70% to 80% being singletons. The sequencing input was PBMCs. These receptors were collected from a male donor in good health and CMV-seropositive. Each CDR3 is given with its conserved first and last residue. The D gene is left open where the match is weak. Rows give clone size only sometimes, using once, few, many, or a class for an expanded clone.

J gene: TRBJ2-1
V gene: TRBV4-2
clone size: -
D gene: TRBD1
CDR3 protein: CASSRQGQGTYNEQFF
CDR3 DNA: TGTGCCAGCAGCCGGCAGGGACAGGGAACCTACAATGAGCAGTTCTTC

J gene: TRBJ2-5
V gene: TRBV7-2
clone size: -
D gene: TRBD2
CDR3 protein: CASSWTSGDSQETQYF
CDR3 DNA: TGTGCCAGCAGCTGGACTAGCGGGGATTCTCAAGAGACCCAGTACTTC

J gene: TRBJ1-6
V gene: TRBV10-3
clone size: few
D gene: TRBD1
CDR3 protein: CAIATGGYNSPLHF
CDR3 DNA: TGTGCCATCGCGACAGGGGGATATAATTCACCCCTCCACTTT

J gene: TRBJ2-1
V gene: TRBV15
clone size: -
D gene: TRBD2
CDR3 protein: CATSREGLAGRDEQFF
CDR3 DNA: TGTGCCACCAGCAGAGAAGGGCTAGCGGGGAGGGATGAGCAGTTCTTC

J gene: TRBJ2-3
V gene: TRBV25-1
clone size: -
D gene: -
CDR3 protein: CASRERSTDTQYF
CDR3 DNA: TGTGCCAGCAGGGAGCGTAGCACAGATACGCAGTATTTT

J gene: TRBJ2-1
V gene: TRBV9
clone size: -
D gene: -
CDR3 protein: CASTPREYSYNEQFF
CDR3 DNA: TGTGCCAGCACCCCGCGGGAATACTCCTACAATGAGCAGTTCTTC

J gene: TRBJ1-2
V gene: TRBV18
clone size: once
D gene: TRBD1
CDR3 protein: CASSPTRTGTDYGYTF
CDR3 DNA: TGTGCCAGCTCACCCACCAGGACAGGAACGGACTATGGCTACACCTTC

J gene: TRBJ1-2
V gene: TRBV28
clone size: -
D gene: -
CDR3 protein: CASSFDSLNYGYTF
CDR3 DNA: TGTGCCAGCAGTTTCGACAGCCTTAACTATGGCTACACCTTC

J gene: TRBJ2-5
V gene: TRBV27
clone size: -
D gene: -
CDR3 protein: CASSLLGDRQETQYF
CDR3 DNA: TGTGCCAGCAGTTTACTGGGCGATCGCCAAGAGACCCAGTACTTC

J gene: TRBJ1-1
V gene: TRBV7-2
clone size: -
D gene: -
CDR3 protein: CAVQNTEAFF
CDR3 DNA: TGTGCCGTACAGAACACTGAAGCTTTCTTT

J gene: TRBJ1-1
V gene: TRBV9
clone size: -
D gene: -
CDR3 protein: CASTIGGIMNTEAFF
CDR3 DNA: TGTGCCAGCACTATTGGAGGGATTATGAACACTGAAGCTTTCTTT

J gene: TRBJ2-7
V gene: TRBV7-2
clone size: few
D gene: -
CDR3 protein: CASSKDRYSYEQYF
CDR3 DNA: TGTGCCAGCAGCAAGGACAGATACTCCTACGAGCAGTACTTC

J gene: TRBJ2-1
V gene: TRBV7-9
clone size: -
D gene: -
CDR3 protein: CASSSSFHRDEQFF
CDR3 DNA: TGTGCCAGCAGCTCCTCCTTCCATCGGGATGAGCAGTTCTTC

J gene: TRBJ2-7
V gene: TRBV6-1
clone size: few
D gene: -
CDR3 protein: CASPGSYEQYF
CDR3 DNA: TGTGCCAGTCCAGGGTCCTACGAGCAGTACTTC

J gene: TRBJ1-1
V gene: TRBV7-2
clone size: -
D gene: TRBD1
CDR3 protein: CASSSTAGTGEAFF
CDR3 DNA: TGTGCCAGCAGCTCAACCGCCGGGACAGGGGAAGCTTTCTTT

J gene: TRBJ2-3
V gene: TRBV7-2
clone size: -
D gene: TRBD2
CDR3 protein: CASSFLGGVGDTQYF
CDR3 DNA: TGTGCCAGCAGCTTTTTGGGGGGGGTGGGCGATACGCAGTATTTT

J gene: TRBJ1-3
V gene: TRBV28
clone size: few
D gene: TRBD1
CDR3 protein: CASSSPTGGISLNTIYF
CDR3 DNA: TGTGCCAGCAGTTCCCCAACAGGGGGCATATCGTTAAACACCATATATTTT

J gene: TRBJ1-5
V gene: TRBV11-2
clone size: -
D gene: TRBD1
CDR3 protein: CASSRTGGNQPQHF
CDR3 DNA: TGTGCCAGCAGCCGGACAGGTGGGAATCAGCCCCAGCATTTT

J gene: TRBJ2-7
V gene: TRBV6-5
clone size: -
D gene: TRBD1
CDR3 protein: CASRQGLSNEQYF
CDR3 DNA: TGTGCCAGCCGACAGGGCTTGTCGAACGAGCAGTACTTC

J gene: TRBJ1-1
V gene: TRBV29-1
clone size: -
D gene: TRBD1
CDR3 protein: CSVELKGAAFF
CDR3 DNA: TGCAGCGTTGAGTTAAAGGGGGCGGCTTTCTTT

J gene: TRBJ2-5
V gene: TRBV5-1
clone size: -
D gene: TRBD1
CDR3 protein: CASSFEPPGQGRQTQYF
CDR3 DNA: TGCGCCAGCAGCTTCGAACCCCCGGGACAGGGTAGACAGACCCAGTACTTC

J gene: TRBJ2-3
V gene: TRBV7-6
clone size: -
D gene: -
CDR3 protein: CASSLPGGGHTYSTDTQYF
CDR3 DNA: TGTGCCAGCAGCTTACCTGGGGGCGGCCACACTTATAGCACAGATACGCAGTATTTT

J gene: TRBJ2-3
V gene: TRBV19
clone size: few
D gene: TRBD1
CDR3 protein: CASSLVGDRDTQYF
CDR3 DNA: TGTGCCAGTAGCCTTGTAGGGGACAGAGATACGCAGTATTTT

J gene: TRBJ1-2
V gene: TRBV6-1
clone size: -
D gene: TRBD1
CDR3 protein: CASSEGDRIYGYTF
CDR3 DNA: TGTGCCAGCAGTGAGGGGGACAGAATCTATGGCTACACCTTC

J gene: TRBJ2-7
V gene: TRBV14
clone size: -
D gene: -
CDR3 protein: CASSQSSGGFSGEQYF
CDR3 DNA: TGTGCCAGCAGCCAATCCTCGGGGGGCTTCTCTGGCGAGCAGTACTTC

J gene: TRBJ2-7
V gene: TRBV4-1
clone size: -
D gene: -
CDR3 protein: CASSQGVGHLHF
CDR3 DNA: TGCGCCAGCAGCCAAGGTGTGGGACACCTGCACTTC

J gene: TRBJ1-3
V gene: TRBV6-5
clone size: -
D gene: -
CDR3 protein: CASRGGGSGNTIYF
CDR3 DNA: TGTGCCAGCAGGGGCGGCGGGAGCGGAAACACCATATATTTT

J gene: TRBJ2-2
V gene: TRBV11-2
clone size: -
D gene: -
CDR3 protein: CASTGDRTLLNTGELFF
CDR3 DNA: TGTGCCAGCACCGGTGATCGGACTTTACTGAACACCGGGGAGCTGTTTTTT

J gene: TRBJ2-7
V gene: TRBV5-6
clone size: -
D gene: -
CDR3 protein: CASSAAGFVHEQYF
CDR3 DNA: TGTGCCAGCAGCGCGGCGGGGTTTGTCCACGAGCAGTACTTC

J gene: TRBJ1-1
V gene: TRBV28
clone size: -
D gene: -
CDR3 protein: CASSTGREAFF
CDR3 DNA: TGTGCCAGCAGCACGGGAAGGGAAGCTTTCTTT

J gene: TRBJ2-2
V gene: TRBV5-1
clone size: few
D gene: TRBD1
CDR3 protein: CASSLGPGQGAGELFF
CDR3 DNA: TGCGCCAGCAGCTTGGGTCCCGGACAGGGGGCCGGGGAGCTGTTTTTT

J gene: TRBJ2-3
V gene: TRBV11-3
clone size: -
D gene: -
CDR3 protein: CASSLREAATDTQYF
CDR3 DNA: TGTGCCAGCAGCTTGCGTGAGGCAGCAACAGATACGCAGTATTTT

J gene: TRBJ2-3
V gene: TRBV10-3
clone size: -
D gene: -
CDR3 protein: CAIRGGGTDTQYF
CDR3 DNA: TGTGCCATCAGAGGGGGGGGCACAGATACGCAGTATTTT

J gene: TRBJ2-5
V gene: TRBV11-2
clone size: -
D gene: -
CDR3 protein: CASSLEGRQETQYF
CDR3 DNA: TGTGCCAGCAGCTTAGAGGGCAGACAAGAGACCCAGTACTTC

J gene: TRBJ1-1
V gene: TRBV19
clone size: -
D gene: -
CDR3 protein: CASSGRDTEAFF
CDR3 DNA: TGTGCCAGTTCGGGCAGGGACACTGAAGCTTTCTTT

J gene: TRBJ2-2
V gene: TRBV6-4
clone size: -
D gene: -
CDR3 protein: CASSETGGVGGTGELFF
CDR3 DNA: TGTGCCAGCAGTGAGACGGGGGGCGTTGGCGGCACCGGGGAGCTGTTTTTT

J gene: TRBJ2-2
V gene: TRBV4-3
clone size: -
D gene: -
CDR3 protein: CASSQEKQLTGELFF
CDR3 DNA: TGCGCCAGCAGCCAAGAGAAGCAACTCACCGGGGAGCTGTTTTTT